Each of the 19 T cell receptor beta chains below was sequenced from the same sample in a study of shared T cell receptors in the human thymus. Assay: immunoSEQ multiplex PCR; the TCRdb copy retains only in-frame clones and omits some. The data contain fewer than 700,000 clones, approximately 90% of them singletons. This sample was also put to use in a study of human thymus T cells.

Sequencing was carried out using thymocytes. Receptors were obtained from a boy under two years old with a congenital heart defect.

This chain uses TRBV28 with TRBJ2-5; 10 positions match TRBD2. V was pared by 4 bases and J by 5 bases, with 7 bases of the junction left unmatched. The CDR3 totals 15 residues. Germline V gene data show CDR1 as MDHEN and CDR2 as SYDVKM. The CDR3 coding sequence is TGTGCCAGCAGTTCGACTAGCGGGCCTAGGGAGACCCAGTACTTC. It yields the protein CASSSTSGPRETQYF.

CDR3 nucleotides: TGTGCCAGTAGTAGAGACGGCTACAATGAGCAGTTCTTC. This encodes CASSRDGYNEQFF. The chain joins TRBV19 to TRBJ2-1; D gene unclear. Trimming stripped 4 bases from V and 3 bases from J, with 7 bases between. The V gene's germline CDR1 is LNHDA and CDR2 SQIVND (reference sequence). This CDR3 region has 13 residues.

This chain links TRBV5-6 with TRBJ2-3; TRBD1 matches 9 bases. This CDR3 has 16 amino acids. Germline CDR1 SGHDT, CDR2 YYEEEE. J lost 2 bases, V lost 0 bases, and 4 bases had no gene match. CDR3 in DNA: TGTGCCAGCAGCTTGGCCCGGGACAGGGCCACAGATACGCAGTATTTT. Its protein is CASSLARDRATDTQYF.

This chain connects TRBV4-2 to TRBJ2-3; 11 bases line up with TRBD2. V dropped 2 bases and J dropped 3; count of bases not matched to a gene: 10. Germline lookup yields CDR1 LGHNA and CDR2 YNFKEQ. This CDR3 has 18 residues. CDR3 sequence (DNA): TGTGCCAGCAGCCAAAGAGACGGACTAGCGGGTAGTACAGATACGCAGTATTTT. Translation: CASSQRDGLAGSTDTQYF.

The chain combines TRBV4-2 with TRBJ2-1; D is unresolved. Germline CDR1 reads LGHNA; CDR2 reads YNFKEQ. This CDR3 is 16 amino acids long. Trimming shortened V by 0 bases and J by 0 bases, and 9 bases separated the two germline ends. DNA of the CDR3: TGTGCCAGCAGCCAAGATCCGGAGAGCTCCTACAATGAGCAGTTCTTC. This sequence encodes CASSQDPESSYNEQFF.

This clone was recorded a few times. The genes are TRBV6-5 and TRBJ1-1; 8 bases line up with TRBD1. Trimming cost V 5 bases and J 0 bases; bases outside gene matches: 5. This CDR3 is built from 15 residues. Germline V gene lookup returns CDR1 MNHEY and CDR2 SVGAGI. The CDR3 spells CASSHGQGLNTEAFF. CDR3 coding DNA: TGTGCCAGCAGTCACGGACAGGGACTGAACACTGAAGCTTTCTTT.

This clone has more than one count but fewer than ten. The chain is built from TRBV18 and TRBJ2-7; TRBD2 aligns across 12 bases. CDR1 and CDR2 from the germline V gene are KGHSH and LQKENI. The length of the CDR3 is 15 residues. J was trimmed by 6 bases and V by 6 bases; bases with no gene match: 9. In DNA, the CDR3 is TGTGCCAGCTCTGGACTAGCGGGGTCCTTAGGCGAGCAGTACTTC. Translated, it gives CASSGLAGSLGEQYF.

The J gene is TRBJ2-5, the V gene TRBV20-1; D remains unclear. The CDR3 is made up of 11 amino acids. Germline assignment: CDR1 DFQATT and CDR2 SNEGSKA (reference sequence). Between the trimmed V and J ends, which lost 5 bases and 5 bases, there was a span of 9 bases. CDR3 protein: CSAPVKETQYF. The CDR3 DNA reads TGCAGTGCTCCGGTTAAGGAGACCCAGTACTTC.

The chain joins TRBV29-1 to TRBJ2-2; 9 nucleotides line up with TRBD2. The germline V gene encodes CDR1 SQVTM and CDR2 ANQGSEA. This CDR3 spans 15 amino acids. With V trimmed by 2 bases and J by 6 bases, 7 bases remained unmatched. The CDR3 region is CSVETGSGSPGELFF. The CDR3 DNA sequence: TGCAGCGTTGAAACAGGTAGCGGGAGCCCCGGGGAGCTGTTTTTT.

J is TRBJ2-2 and V is TRBV19; 13 nucleotides agree with TRBD2. V lost 2 bases, J lost 5 bases, and 2 bases stayed unmatched. The CDR3 is made up of 16 amino acids. The V gene's germline CDR1 is LNHDA and CDR2 SQIVND (reference sequence). The DNA for the CDR3 is TGTGCCAGTAGTATACTGGGACTAGCGGGGACCGGGGAGCTGTTTTTT. It is translated as CASSILGLAGTGELFF.

J is TRBJ2-1 and V is TRBV19; 7 bases map to TRBD2. This CDR3 has 17 residues. Losses at the gene ends were 2 bases for V and 2 bases for J; bases not matched to a gene: 9. Germline V lookup: CDR1 LNHDA, CDR2 SQIVND (reference sequence). The CDR3 nucleotides are TGTGCCAGTAGTATATCGGGGCGGGAGTTACCCTACAATGAGCAGTTCTTC. Protein product: CASSISGRELPYNEQFF. The variable domain in full, completed from reference TRBV19 and TRBJ2-1, reads DGGITQSPKYLFRKEGQNVTLSCEQNLNHDAMYWYRQDPGQGLRLIYYSQIVNDFQKGDIAEGYSVSREKKESFPLTVTSAQKNPTAFYLCASSISGRELPYNEQFFGPGTRLTVL.

This sequence joins TRBV28 and TRBJ2-7; maybe TRBD1 (5 bases). The length of the CDR3 is 14 residues. V was cut by 5 bases and J by 4 bases, with 15 bases left in between. CDR1 MDHEN and CDR2 SYDVKM come from the germline V gene. CDR3 sequence: CASSTRQHGYEQYF. Here the CDR3 DNA reads TGTGCCAGCAGTACCAGACAGCACGGATACGAGCAGTACTTC.

This clone was picked up one time. The rearrangement links TRBV13 to TRBJ2-2; possible D gene TRBD1, 5 bases. The ends were cut back, 2 bases at V and 4 bases at J, with 14 bases in the middle. The length of the CDR3 is 16 residues. CDR1 and CDR2 from the germline V gene are PRHDT and FYEKMQ (reference sequence). The CDR3 region is CASSLSLTDVTGELFF. As DNA, the CDR3 is TGTGCCAGCAGCTTAAGTTTGACAGATGTCACCGGGGAGCTGTTTTTT.

The rearrangement links TRBV28 to TRBJ2-1, with D tentatively TRBD1 (5 bases). The CDR3 covers 16 residues. Deletions cut 4 bases from V and 2 bases from J, with 15 bases between. The V gene's germline CDR1 is MDHEN and CDR2 SYDVKM. DNA of the CDR3: TGTGCCAGCAGTTACCCAGGGCAGGGCCCCTACAATGAGCAGTTCTTC. It codes for CASSYPGQGPYNEQFF.

This clone showed up just once. This chain joins TRBV6-5 and TRBJ2-5, with a weak D call TRBD2 (5 bases). Germline V CDR1 and CDR2: MNHEY, SVGAGI. The CDR3 spans 14 residues. V was trimmed by 4 bases and J by 5 bases, leaving 14 bases between them. CDR3 DNA: TGTGCCAGCAGTTCCTCAAGGCCGGGGGAGACCCAGTACTTC. Its translation: CASSSSRPGETQYF.

The chain links TRBV14 to TRBJ2-7; a weak D match, TRBD1 (6 bases). CDR3 size: 15 residues. Germline V CDR1 and CDR2: SGHDN, FVKESK. V dropped 4 bases and J dropped 4 bases, with 17 bases sitting between them. The CDR3: CASSPDSAGVYEQYF. DNA of the CDR3: TGTGCCAGCAGCCCAGACTCGGCAGGGGTGTACGAGCAGTACTTC.

This clone was detected only a few times. This rearrangement joins TRBV5-6 to TRBJ1-5; D is possibly TRBD1 (5 bases). This CDR3 has 14 amino acids. Germline-derived CDR1 and CDR2 are SGHDT and YYEEEE. Trimming stripped 5 bases from V and 5 bases from J, with 14 bases between. Here the CDR3 reads CASSTQGRDQPQHF. In nucleotides, the CDR3 is TGTGCCAGCAGTACTCAGGGTCGCGATCAGCCCCAGCATTTT.

The chain links TRBV10-2 to TRBJ1-1; D remains ambiguous. Trimming left V 7 bases short and J 1 base short, with 16 bases between. The length of the CDR3 is 15 residues. The germline gives CDR1 WSHSY, CDR2 SAAADI. The CDR3 sequence is CASISLQEGNTEAFF. The CDR3 DNA reads as TGCGCCAGCATCTCCCTTCAGGAAGGGAACACTGAAGCTTTCTTT.

The chain is built from TRBV19 and TRBJ1-1, with D unclear. V gave up 1 base and J gave up 0 bases, with 9 bases separating them. The CDR3 has 15 amino acids. The V gene's germline CDR1 is LNHDA and CDR2 SQIVND (reference sequence). CDR3 sequence: CASSIGAGLNTEAFF. CDR3 DNA sequence: TGTGCCAGTAGTATAGGGGCGGGCCTGAACACTGAAGCTTTCTTT.